The 30 T cell receptor beta chains in this list originate from one sample, sequenced in a study of T cell responses to AZD1222 COVID-19 vaccine. Clones were sequenced by immunoSEQ multiplex PCR, and TCRdb holds only the in-frame ones, with some missing. The sample contains 50,000 to 85,000 clones, less than 85% of which appear only once. This sample comprised peripheral blood, obtained on day 0 of MenACWY control vaccination. The origin of the receptors is an adult in good health.

The CDR3 is CASSQGAWTGFSDTQYF. CDR3 nucleotides: TGCGCCAGCAGCCAAGGTGCCTGGACAGGGTTTTCAGATACGCAGTATTTT. V usage is TRBV4-1 and J usage is TRBJ2-3, with TRBD1 identical over 8 bases. The germline V gene has CDR1 MGHRA and CDR2 YSYEKL. The CDR3 extends over 17 amino acids. Trimming took 1 base from V and 4 from J; bases not matched to a gene: 10.

This chain joins TRBV29-1 and TRBJ1-3, with 7 bases lining up with TRBD1. The CDR3 has 15 residues. Germline CDR1 reads SQVTM; CDR2 reads ANQGSEA. V shed 7 bases, J shed 4 bases, and the junction held 13 bases outside the gene matches. The CDR3 here is CSGMAAGTAGNTIYF. CDR3 nucleotide sequence: TGCAGCGGTATGGCCGCCGGGACAGCCGGAAACACCATATATTTT.

This clone came up once. The V and J genes are TRBV19 and TRBJ2-3, with unresolved D. CDR1 is LNHDA and CDR2 is SQIVND in the germline V gene (reference sequence). The CDR3 is made up of 14 amino acids. The V end lost 2 bases, the J end lost 3 bases, and 9 bases lay between the germline ends. Here the CDR3 reads CASSISEGTDTQYF. In nucleotides, the CDR3 is TGTGCCAGTAGTATATCGGAAGGAACAGATACGCAGTATTTT.

V is TRBV19 and J is TRBJ1-5, with unresolved D. The V gene's germline CDR1 is LNHDA and CDR2 SQIVND (reference sequence). The CDR3 extends over 13 amino acids. V lost 2 bases, J lost 4 bases, and 6 bases lay in between. Written as DNA, the CDR3 is TGTGCCAGTAGTATACAAGATAATCAGCCCCAGCATTTT. This sequence encodes CASSIQDNQPQHF.

This clone was observed a handful of times. The chain recombines TRBV5-6 with TRBJ1-3; a weak D match, TRBD1 (6 bases). Germline CDR1 SGHDT, CDR2 YYEEEE. The V end lost 4 bases, the J end lost 7 bases, and 15 bases lay between the germline ends. This CDR3 spans 14 amino acids. The CDR3 reads CASSPTGAGNTIYF. CDR3 coding DNA: TGTGCCAGCAGCCCGACGGGGGCCGGGAACACCATATATTTT.

The chain carries TRBV28 and TRBJ2-1; a weak D match, TRBD2 (5 bases). V gave up 3 bases and J gave up 0 bases, with 9 bases separating them. CDR1 MDHEN and CDR2 SYDVKM come from the germline V gene. This CDR3 is 15 amino acids long. CDR3 sequence (DNA): TGTGCCAGCAGTTTGGTGGGGAGCTCCTACAATGAGCAGTTCTTC. Protein sequence: CASSLVGSSYNEQFF.

The V call is TRBV29-1, the J call TRBJ2-7, with 8 bases fitting TRBD2. The junction had 7 bases not matched to a gene; V was cut back by 4 bases and J by 2 bases. The CDR3 consists of 14 residues. Germline V gene data show CDR1 as SQVTM and CDR2 as ANQGSEA. The CDR3 DNA is TGCAGCGTTGGAATGGAAGCGGGGGCCTACGAGCAGTACTTC. Translated, it gives CSVGMEAGAYEQYF.

This sequence joins TRBV18 and TRBJ2-5, with D possibly being TRBD1 or TRBD2 (5 bases each). V was clipped by 7 bases and J by 3 bases, with 12 bases between them. The length of the CDR3 is 13 residues. Germline V CDR1 and CDR2: KGHSH, LQKENI. The CDR3: CASLRDQKETQYF. CDR3 DNA: TGTGCCAGCTTACGGGACCAGAAAGAGACCCAGTACTTC.

This rearrangement joins TRBV19 to TRBJ1-1, with TRBD1 as a possible D gene (5 bases). Looked up from germline, CDR1 is LNHDA and CDR2 is SQIVND (reference sequence). The CDR3 contains 12 residues. The CDR3 nucleotides read TGTGTCTCCAGGGACGGGTACACTGAAGCTTTCTTT. Translated, it gives CVSRDGYTEAFF.

The CDR3 DNA sequence: TGCAGCGCATCCTCGGGTCACCCGAACACTGAAGCTTTCTTT. It specifies CSASSGHPNTEAFF. The chain carries TRBV29-1 and TRBJ1-1; no definite D call. This CDR3 spans 14 amino acids. V lost 7 bases, J lost 1 base, and 16 bases lay in between. The germline V gene has CDR1 SQVTM and CDR2 ANQGSEA. Full variable domain (missing parts from reference TRBV29-1 and TRBJ1-1): SAVISQKPSRDICQRGTSLTIQCQVDSQVTMMFWYRQQPGQSLTLIATANQGSEATYESGFVIDKFPISRPNLTFSTLTVSNMSPEDSSIYLCSASSGHPNTEAFFGQGTRLTVV.

The chain joins TRBV11-2 to TRBJ2-1; no reliable D call. Germline CDR1 reads SGHAT; CDR2 reads FQNNGV. The CDR3 consists of 11 residues. V lost 2 bases to trimming and J lost 6 bases, with 2 bases between them. The DNA for the CDR3 is TGTGCCAGCAGCTTAAGCAATGAGCAGTTCTTC. The encoded protein is CASSLSNEQFF.

This chain uses TRBV12-3 or TRBV12-4 with TRBJ1-2, with D hard to call. The CDR3 has 12 residues. V was shortened by 2 bases and J by 3 bases, with 4 bases between the two germline ends. The CDR3 coding sequence is TGTGCCAGCAGTTTATGGGACTATGGCTACACCTTC. Encoded protein: CASSLWDYGYTF.

CDR3 region: CSVEDGRPGVSGHEQYF. CDR3 nucleotides: TGCAGCGTTGAAGATGGACGGCCAGGGGTCTCTGGTCACGAGCAGTACTTC. The J gene is TRBJ2-7, the V gene TRBV29-1, with TRBD1 as a possible D gene (6 bases). The CDR3 spans 17 residues. The V end was cut by 0 bases, the J end by 5 bases, with 23 bases between. In germline, CDR1 is SQVTM, CDR2 ANQGSEA.

This chain connects TRBV18 to TRBJ1-1; tentatively, D is TRBD1 (5 bases). The CDR3 length is 14 residues. Trimming cost V 5 bases and J 1 base, with 11 bases left between them. CDR1 is KGHSH, CDR2 LQKENI, per germline. CDR3 residues: CASSSGTGNTEAFF. CDR3 bases: TGTGCCAGCTCATCTGGGACGGGGAACACTGAAGCTTTCTTT. The whole variable domain, filled in from reference TRBV18 and TRBJ1-1, reads NAGVMQNPRHLVRRRGQEARLRCSPMKGHSHVYWYRQLPEEGLKFMVYLQKENIIDESGMPKERFSAEFPKEGPSILRIQQVVRGDSAAYFCASSSGTGNTEAFFGQGTRLTVV.

CDR3 sequence: CASSGVRQPQHF. CDR3 DNA: TGTGCCAGCAGTGGGGTGCGGCAGCCCCAGCATTTT. The chain has TRBV6-2 or TRBV6-3 and TRBJ1-5; D unclear. With 5 bases removed from V and 7 bases from J, the gap between germline ends came to 9 bases. The CDR3 is 12 residues long. Germline lookup yields CDR1 MNHEY and CDR2 SVGEGT.

This chain uses TRBV2 with TRBJ1-2, with D possibly TRBD1 on 6 matching bases. CDR1 and CDR2 (germline): SNHLY, FYNNEI. CDR3 size: 15 residues. Trimming pared 0 bases from V and 6 bases from J, leaving 14 bases between. CDR3 protein: CASSEALQQGNGYTF. CDR3 sequence (DNA): TGTGCCAGCAGTGAAGCGCTTCAACAGGGTAATGGCTACACCTTC. The whole variable domain, remainder taken from reference TRBV2 and TRBJ1-2, is EPEVTQTPSHQVTQMGQEVILRCVPISNHLYFYWYRQILGQKVEFLVSFYNNEISEKSEIFDDQFSVERPDGSNFTLKIRSTKLEDSAMYFCASSEALQQGNGYTFGSGTRLTVV.

V usage is TRBV5-6 and J usage is TRBJ1-2; D gene ambiguous. Germline CDR1 is SGHDT and CDR2 is YYEEEE. This CDR3 has 14 residues. V gave up 0 bases and J gave up 5 bases, with 11 bases separating them. In DNA, the CDR3 is TGTGCCAGCAGCTTGGGCGGGCGAGCGTATGGCTACACCTTC. Protein sequence: CASSLGGRAYGYTF.

The chain employs TRBV6-5 and TRBJ2-7; D unresolved. V lost 1 base to trimming and J lost 0 bases, with 10 bases between them. The germline gives CDR1 MNHEY, CDR2 SVGAGI. This CDR3 contains 15 residues. The CDR3, as DNA: TGTGCCAGCAGTTACTTCGTCGGTAGCTCCTACGAGCAGTACTTC. Translating it yields CASSYFVGSSYEQYF.

The chain has TRBV29-1 and TRBJ2-4, with 9 bases identical to TRBD1. Germline-derived CDR1 and CDR2 are SQVTM and ANQGSEA. J gave up 14 bases and V 4 bases, and 12 bases lay outside the gene matches. The CDR3 runs to 13 residues. The CDR3 reads CSVGEGGQGNEYF. The CDR3 region has the DNA TGCAGCGTTGGGGAGGGGGGACAGGGTAACGAGTACTTC.

V is TRBV15 and J is TRBJ1-2; no reliable D call. This CDR3 has 15 amino acids. V lost 1 base and J lost 4, with 13 bases in between. Germline V gene data show CDR1 as LNHNV and CDR2 as YYDKDF (reference sequence). This CDR3 is CATSRGSAGSYGYTF. The CDR3 DNA reads TGTGCCACCAGCAGAGGCTCGGCAGGTAGCTATGGCTACACCTTC. Full variable domain (rest looked up from reference TRBV15 and TRBJ1-2): DAMVIQNPRYQVTQFGKPVTLSCSQTLNHNVMYWYQQKSSQAPKLLFHYYDKDFNNEADTPDNFQSRRPNTSFCFLDIRSPGLGDTAMYLCATSRGSAGSYGYTFGSGTRLTVV.

The chain links TRBV4-3 to TRBJ2-3; TRBD1 aligns across 11 bases. V dropped 4 bases and J dropped 3; count of bases not matched to a gene: 6. Germline CDR1 is LGHNA and CDR2 is YSLEER. This CDR3 is 16 amino acids long. CDR3 nucleotides: TGCGCCAGCAGCCCTGGGGACAGGGGGAGTACAGATACGCAGTATTTT. Translated: CASSPGDRGSTDTQYF.

This chain uses TRBV5-1 with TRBJ1-1; D is perhaps TRBD1 (6 bases). From germline, CDR1 is SGHRS and CDR2 YFSETQ. The CDR3 loop spans 16 amino acids. Trimming left V 4 bases short and J 4 bases short, with 20 bases between. Written as DNA, the CDR3 is TGCGCCAGCAGCCTAGGGGGTTTTCGAGGGACCACTGAAGCTTTCTTT. Translation: CASSLGGFRGTTEAFF.

The genes are TRBV6-2 or TRBV6-3 and TRBJ2-3; D gene uncertain. V lost 5 bases and J lost 3, with 6 bases in between. CDR1 and CDR2 from the germline V gene are MNHEY and SVGEGT. The CDR3 is 12 amino acids. This CDR3 reads CASSLTTDTQYF. The CDR3 DNA is TGTGCCAGCAGTCTTACTACAGATACGCAGTATTTT.

The CDR3 spells CASSLWGTVSGNTIYF. CDR3 nucleotide sequence: TGTGCCAGCAGTTTATGGGGGACAGTCTCTGGAAACACCATATATTTT. The chain recombines TRBV28 with TRBJ1-3; 7 bases agree with TRBD1. Germline trimming cut 0 bases from V and 0 bases from J; bases unmatched to any gene: 2. The CDR3 contains 16 residues. Per the germline V gene, CDR1 is MDHEN and CDR2 is SYDVKM.

The V call is TRBV19, the J call TRBJ1-5; possible D gene TRBD1, 6 bases. Trimming pared 7 bases from V and 3 bases from J, leaving 13 bases between. Germline CDR1 and CDR2: LNHDA and SQIVND (reference sequence). CDR3 length: 14 amino acids. The CDR3 region is CASTHRDTNQPQHF. The CDR3 DNA follows: TGTGCCAGTACCCACCGGGACACCAATCAGCCCCAGCATTTT.

The chain is built from TRBV28 and TRBJ1-1; D remains ambiguous. The germline V gene encodes CDR1 MDHEN and CDR2 SYDVKM. Deletions cut 7 bases from V and 1 base from J, with 13 bases between. The CDR3 has 14 amino acids. CDR3 amino acids: CASTTPRQNTEAFF. The DNA of the CDR3 is TGTGCCAGCACCACCCCCCGACAGAACACTGAAGCTTTCTTT.

This clone has a handful of counts. The chain is built from TRBV12-3 or TRBV12-4 and TRBJ2-5; 7 positions match TRBD2. V lost 5 bases, J lost 8 bases, and 8 bases stayed unmatched. This CDR3 region has 13 residues. CDR3 DNA: TGTGCCAGCAGTCCCGAGACGGGGGGAACCCAGTACTTC. Translated, it gives CASSPETGGTQYF.

The chain has TRBV29-1 and TRBJ2-1; tentatively, D is TRBD1 or TRBD2 (6 bases each). CDR1 and CDR2 from the germline V gene are SQVTM and ANQGSEA. This CDR3 is 12 amino acids long. Trimming stripped 5 bases from V and 8 bases from J, with 13 bases between. The CDR3 region has the DNA TGCAGCGTTCGGGGGCTGGGGGATGAGCAGTTCTTC. It is translated as CSVRGLGDEQFF.

The V and J genes are TRBV5-1 and TRBJ1-2; D perhaps matches TRBD1 (6 bases). Trimming left V 4 bases short and J 10 bases short, with 17 bases between. This CDR3 is built from 13 residues. Germline CDR1 and CDR2: SGHRS and YFSETQ. The CDR3 here is CASSTGGAQDYTF. The CDR3 region has the DNA TGCGCCAGCAGCACCGGGGGCGCCCAGGACTACACCTTC.

V and J are TRBV3-1 (or the pseudogene TRBV3-2) and TRBJ1-1; D is unresolved. V gave up 4 bases and J gave up 4 bases, with 13 bases separating them. Germline CDR1 and CDR2: LGHDT and YNNKEL (reference sequence). CDR3 length: 14 residues. The CDR3 DNA reads as TGTGCCAGCAGCCTCGGCAAAGGAGGCACTGAAGCTTTCTTT. This translates into CASSLGKGGTEAFF.